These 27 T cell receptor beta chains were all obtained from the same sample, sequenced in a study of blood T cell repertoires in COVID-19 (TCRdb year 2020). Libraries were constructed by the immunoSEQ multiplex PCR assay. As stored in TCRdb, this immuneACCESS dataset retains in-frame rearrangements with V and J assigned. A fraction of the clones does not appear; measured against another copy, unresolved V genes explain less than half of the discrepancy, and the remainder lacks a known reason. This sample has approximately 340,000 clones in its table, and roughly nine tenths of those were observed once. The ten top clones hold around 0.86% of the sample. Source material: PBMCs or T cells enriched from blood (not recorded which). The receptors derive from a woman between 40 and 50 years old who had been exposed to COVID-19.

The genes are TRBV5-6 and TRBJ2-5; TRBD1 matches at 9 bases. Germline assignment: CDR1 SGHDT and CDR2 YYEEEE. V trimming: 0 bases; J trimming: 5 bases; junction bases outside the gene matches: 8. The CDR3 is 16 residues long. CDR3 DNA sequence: TGTGCCAGCAGCTTGGCGGGACAGGGTTCCGGGGAGACCCAGTACTTC. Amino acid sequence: CASSLAGQGSGETQYF.

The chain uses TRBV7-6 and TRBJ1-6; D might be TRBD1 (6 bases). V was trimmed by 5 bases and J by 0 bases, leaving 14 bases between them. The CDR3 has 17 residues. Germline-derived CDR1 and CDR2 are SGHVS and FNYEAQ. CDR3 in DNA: TGTGCCAGCAGCCAGGACAGAATGAGCTCCTATAATTCACCCCTCCACTTT. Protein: CASSQDRMSSYNSPLHF.

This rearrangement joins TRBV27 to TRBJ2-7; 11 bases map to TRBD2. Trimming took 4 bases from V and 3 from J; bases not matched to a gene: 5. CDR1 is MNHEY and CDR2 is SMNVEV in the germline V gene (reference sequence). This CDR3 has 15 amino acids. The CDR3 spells CASSSRTSGFYEQYF. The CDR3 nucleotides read TGTGCCAGCAGTTCGCGGACTAGCGGGTTCTACGAGCAGTACTTC.

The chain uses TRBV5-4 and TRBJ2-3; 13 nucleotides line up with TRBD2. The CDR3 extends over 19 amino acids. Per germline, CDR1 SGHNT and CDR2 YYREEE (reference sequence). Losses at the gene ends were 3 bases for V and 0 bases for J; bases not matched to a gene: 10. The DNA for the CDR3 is TGTGCCAGCAGCTACCTAAGGACTAGCGGGGGCCCTAGCACAGATACGCAGTATTTT. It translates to CASSYLRTSGGPSTDTQYF. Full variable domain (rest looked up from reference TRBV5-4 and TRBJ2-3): ETGVTQSPTHLIKTRGQQVTLRCSSQSGHNTVSWYQQALGQGPQFIFQYYREEENGRGNFPPRFSGLQFPNYSSELNVNALELDDSALYLCASSYLRTSGGPSTDTQYFGPGTRLTVL.

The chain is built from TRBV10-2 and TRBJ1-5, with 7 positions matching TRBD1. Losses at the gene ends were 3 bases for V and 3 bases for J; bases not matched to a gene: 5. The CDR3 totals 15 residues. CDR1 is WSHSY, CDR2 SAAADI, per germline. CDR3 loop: CASSDGQVPNQPQHF. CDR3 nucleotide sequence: TGCGCCAGCAGTGACGGACAGGTTCCCAATCAGCCCCAGCATTTT.

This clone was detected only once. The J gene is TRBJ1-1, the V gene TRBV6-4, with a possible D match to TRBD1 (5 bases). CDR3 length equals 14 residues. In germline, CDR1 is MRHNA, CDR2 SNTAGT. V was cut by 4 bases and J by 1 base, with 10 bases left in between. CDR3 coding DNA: TGTGCCAGCAGTGCCACGACAGCGAACACTGAAGCTTTCTTT. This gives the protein CASSATTANTEAFF.

The CDR3 region is CASRQNRATNEKLFF. The CDR3 nucleotides read TGTGCCAGTCGCCAAAACAGAGCAACTAATGAAAAACTGTTTTTT. The chain is built from TRBV19 and TRBJ1-4; D gene uncertain. Germline CDR1 reads LNHDA; CDR2 reads SQIVND (reference sequence). Trimming pared 8 bases from V and 0 bases from J, leaving 13 bases between. The CDR3 extends over 15 amino acids.

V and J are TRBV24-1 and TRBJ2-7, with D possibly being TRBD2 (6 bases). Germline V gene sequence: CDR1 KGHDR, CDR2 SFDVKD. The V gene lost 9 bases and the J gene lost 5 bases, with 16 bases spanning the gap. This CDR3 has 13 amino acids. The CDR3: CATAEGSRDEQYF. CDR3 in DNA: TGTGCCACCGCGGAGGGTTCCCGGGACGAGCAGTACTTC.

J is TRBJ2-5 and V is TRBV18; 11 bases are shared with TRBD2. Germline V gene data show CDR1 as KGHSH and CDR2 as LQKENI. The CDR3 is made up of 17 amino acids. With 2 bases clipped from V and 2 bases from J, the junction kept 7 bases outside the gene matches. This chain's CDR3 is CASSPSTSGRGQETQYF. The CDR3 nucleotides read TGTGCCAGCTCACCATCCACTAGCGGGAGAGGGCAAGAGACCCAGTACTTC.

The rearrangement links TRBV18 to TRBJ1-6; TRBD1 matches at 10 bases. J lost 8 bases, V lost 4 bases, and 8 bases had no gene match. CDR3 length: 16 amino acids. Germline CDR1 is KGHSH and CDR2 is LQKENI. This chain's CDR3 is CASSRGQGKNYSPLHF. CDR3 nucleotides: TGTGCCAGCTCACGGGGACAGGGGAAAAATTATTCACCCCTCCACTTT.

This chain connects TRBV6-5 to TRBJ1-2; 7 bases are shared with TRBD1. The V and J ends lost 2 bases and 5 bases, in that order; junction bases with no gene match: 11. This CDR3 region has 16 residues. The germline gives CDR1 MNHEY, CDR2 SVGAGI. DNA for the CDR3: TGTGCCAGCAGTTACCCGCGACAGGGTAGGAGTTATGGCTACACCTTC. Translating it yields CASSYPRQGRSYGYTF.

For the CDR3, the DNA is TGTGCCAGCAGCTTCGGGACAGGGGAGGGCTACACCTTC. It is translated as CASSFGTGEGYTF. The rearrangement uses TRBV7-3 and TRBJ1-2; 10 bases match TRBD1. The V gene end was trimmed by 3 bases and the J gene end by 8 bases; junction bases not matched to a gene: 3. This CDR3 contains 13 residues. Germline CDR1 and CDR2: SGHTA and FQGTGA.

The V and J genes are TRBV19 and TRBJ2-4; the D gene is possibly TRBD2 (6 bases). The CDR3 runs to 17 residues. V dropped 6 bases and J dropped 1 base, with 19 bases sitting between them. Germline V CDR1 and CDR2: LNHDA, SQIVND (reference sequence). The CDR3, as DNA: TGTGCCAGTAGCGTTGGAGGGATGGGTTCGGCCAAAAACATTCAGTACTTC. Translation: CASSVGGMGSAKNIQYF.

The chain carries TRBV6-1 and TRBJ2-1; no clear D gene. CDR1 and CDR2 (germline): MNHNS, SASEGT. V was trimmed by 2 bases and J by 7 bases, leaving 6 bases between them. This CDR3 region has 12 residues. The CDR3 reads CASSENLNEQFF. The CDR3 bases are TGTGCCAGCAGTGAAAATCTTAATGAGCAGTTCTTC.

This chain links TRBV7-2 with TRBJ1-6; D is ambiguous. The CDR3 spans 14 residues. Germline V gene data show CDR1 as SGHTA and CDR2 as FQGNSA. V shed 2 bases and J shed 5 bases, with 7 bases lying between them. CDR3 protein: CASSLPGNNSPLHF. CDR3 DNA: TGTGCCAGCAGCTTACCAGGAAATAATTCACCCCTCCACTTT.

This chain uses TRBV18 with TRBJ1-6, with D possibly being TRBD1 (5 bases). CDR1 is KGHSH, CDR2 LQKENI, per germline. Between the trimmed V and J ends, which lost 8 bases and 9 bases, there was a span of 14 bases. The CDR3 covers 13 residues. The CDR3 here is CASLFREGSPLHF. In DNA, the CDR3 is TGTGCCAGCCTATTCAGGGAAGGTTCACCCCTCCACTTT.

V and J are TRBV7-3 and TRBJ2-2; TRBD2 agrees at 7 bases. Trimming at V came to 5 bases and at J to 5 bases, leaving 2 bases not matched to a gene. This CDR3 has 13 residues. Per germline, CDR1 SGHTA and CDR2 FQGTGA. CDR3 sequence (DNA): TGTGCCAGCAGCCTACTAGCGACCGGGGAGCTGTTTTTT. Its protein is CASSLLATGELFF.

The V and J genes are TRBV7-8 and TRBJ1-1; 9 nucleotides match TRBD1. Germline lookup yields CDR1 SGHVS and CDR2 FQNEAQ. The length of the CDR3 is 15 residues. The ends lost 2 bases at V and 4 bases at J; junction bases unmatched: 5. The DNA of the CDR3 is TGTGCCAGCAGCTTAAACCCGACAGGGGGCACTGAAGCTTTCTTT. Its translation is CASSLNPTGGTEAFF.

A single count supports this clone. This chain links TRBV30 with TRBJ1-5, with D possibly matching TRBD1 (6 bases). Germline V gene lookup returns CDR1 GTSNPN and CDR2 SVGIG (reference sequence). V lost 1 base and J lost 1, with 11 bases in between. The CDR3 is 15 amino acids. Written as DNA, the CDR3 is TGTGCCTGGAGTGACCACAGGGTAAGCAATCAGCCCCAGCATTTT. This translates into CAWSDHRVSNQPQHF.

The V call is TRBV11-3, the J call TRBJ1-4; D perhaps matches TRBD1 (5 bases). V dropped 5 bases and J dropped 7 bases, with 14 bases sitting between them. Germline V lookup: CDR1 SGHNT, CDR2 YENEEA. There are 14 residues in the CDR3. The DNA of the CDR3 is TGTGCCAGCAGCCCCCGGGGGTTGAGTGAAAAACTGTTTTTT. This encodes CASSPRGLSEKLFF.

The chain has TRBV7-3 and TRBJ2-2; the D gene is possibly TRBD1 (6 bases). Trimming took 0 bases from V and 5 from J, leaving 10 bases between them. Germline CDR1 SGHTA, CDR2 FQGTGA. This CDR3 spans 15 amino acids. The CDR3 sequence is CASSLTGTSTGELFF. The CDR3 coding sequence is TGTGCCAGCAGCTTAACAGGGACATCGACCGGGGAGCTGTTTTTT.

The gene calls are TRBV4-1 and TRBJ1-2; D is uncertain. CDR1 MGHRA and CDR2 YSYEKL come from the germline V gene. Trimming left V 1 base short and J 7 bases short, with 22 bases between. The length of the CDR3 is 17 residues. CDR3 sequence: CASSQVLAVIPSGGYTF. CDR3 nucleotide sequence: TGCGCCAGCAGCCAAGTATTAGCCGTTATACCCTCTGGTGGCTACACCTTC.

CDR3 sequence (DNA): TGTGCCAGCAGCCAAGATGTCCTTTCACCCCTCCACTTT. As protein: CASSQDVLSPLHF. V gene TRBV4-2 combines with J gene TRBJ1-6; no definite D call. Germline V gives CDR1 LGHNA, CDR2 YNFKEQ. Trimming stripped 0 bases from V and 9 bases from J, with 6 bases between. The CDR3 contains 13 residues.

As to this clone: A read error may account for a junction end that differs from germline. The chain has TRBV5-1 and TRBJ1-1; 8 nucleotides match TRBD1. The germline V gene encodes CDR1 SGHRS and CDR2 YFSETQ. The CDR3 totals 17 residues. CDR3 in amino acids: CASSLGLQGASNTEAFF. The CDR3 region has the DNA TGCGCCAGCAGTTTGGGTCTCCAGGGGGCAAGTAACACTGAAGCTTTCTTT.

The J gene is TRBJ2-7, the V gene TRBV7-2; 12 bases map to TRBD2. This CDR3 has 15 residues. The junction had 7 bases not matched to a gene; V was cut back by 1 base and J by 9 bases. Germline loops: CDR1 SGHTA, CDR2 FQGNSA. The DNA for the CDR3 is TGTGCCAGCAGCTTAGACCTAGCGGGAGGGGGTGGGCAGTACTTC. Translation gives CASSLDLAGGGGQYF.

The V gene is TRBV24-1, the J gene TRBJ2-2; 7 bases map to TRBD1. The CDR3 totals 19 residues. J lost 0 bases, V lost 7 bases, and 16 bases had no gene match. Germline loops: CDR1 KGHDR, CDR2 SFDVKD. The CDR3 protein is CATRAGTASSPSNTGELFF. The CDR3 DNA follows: TGTGCCACCAGAGCCGGGACAGCAAGCTCGCCTTCGAACACCGGGGAGCTGTTTTTT.

Here the CDR3 DNA reads TGTGCCACCAGCAGAGACAGGGGGCTTTCCTACGAGCAGTACTTC. Translation gives CATSRDRGLSYEQYF. V usage is TRBV15 and J usage is TRBJ2-7, with 8 bases lining up with TRBD1. CDR1 is LNHNV and CDR2 is YYDKDF in the germline V gene (reference sequence). V shed 0 bases, J shed 1 base, and the junction held 2 bases outside the gene matches. This CDR3 is 15 amino acids long.